The 10 T cell receptor beta chains below all came from one sample that was sequenced in a study of T-cell reconstitution after alpha-beta-depleted transplantation in children. Preparation of the TCRbeta library was carried out with unique molecular identifiers. TCRdb re-analysed the PCR reads in MiXCR, keeping a single row per CDR3 protein. The data show 330,000 or so distinct CDR3 sequences, with approximately 10% seen just once and around 2.3% held by the top ten. The specimen was PBMCs from the stem cell graft donor, collected from the stem cell graft. These receptor sequences come from a human donor who donated a stem cell graft to a child with acute lymphoblastic leukemia.

This rearrangement joins TRBV24-1 to TRBJ2-1, with D tentatively TRBD1 or TRBD2 (5 bases each). The CDR3 loop spans 14 amino acids. Per the germline V gene, CDR1 is KGHDR and CDR2 is SFDVKD. With 4 bases removed from V and 7 bases from J, the gap between germline ends came to 13 bases. The chain's CDR3 is CATSEPGPRNEQFF. The DNA of the CDR3 is TGTGCCACCAGTGAACCGGGACCCCGAAATGAGCAGTTCTTC.

The rearrangement links TRBV6-2 or TRBV6-3 to TRBJ1-5; the D is unclear. V gave up 10 bases and J gave up 3 bases, with 7 bases separating them. The CDR3 is 11 residues long. From germline, CDR1 is MNHEY and CDR2 SVGEGT. CDR3 protein: CAIGYNQPQHF. For the CDR3, the DNA is TGTGCCATCGGGTACAATCAGCCCCAGCATTTT.

This clonotype was seen many times. The gene calls are TRBV7-6 and TRBJ2-7, with 8 bases matching TRBD1. This CDR3 is built from 13 residues. The J segment lost 5 bases and the V segment lost 3 bases, leaving 3 bases of the junction unmatched. Germline-derived CDR1 and CDR2 are SGHVS and FNYEAQ. The CDR3 coding sequence is TGTGCCAGCAGCTTTGAGACAGGGGACGAGCAGTACTTC. The encoded protein is CASSFETGDEQYF.

The genes are TRBV5-1 and TRBJ2-7; 8 bases fit TRBD1. Germline V CDR1 and CDR2: SGHRS, YFSETQ. J was trimmed by 7 bases and V by 3 bases; bases with no gene match: 12. CDR3 size: 15 residues. CDR3 protein: CASSSGTGDLLEQYF. The DNA of the CDR3 is TGCGCCAGCAGCTCGGGGACAGGAGATTTATTGGAGCAGTACTTC.

Many counts were recorded for this clonotype. The CDR3 is CASSSYDLTRNHNQYF. CDR3 coding DNA: TGTGCCAGCAGCTCGTATGACCTTACTAGAAACCATAACCAGTACTTC. The J gene is TRBJ2-7, the V gene TRBV5-4; TRBD2 is a possible D gene (5 bases). The CDR3 sequence is 16 residues long. Germline V CDR1 and CDR2: SGHNT, YYREEE (reference sequence). V was shortened by 3 bases and J by 10 bases, with 26 bases between the two germline ends.

This clonotype has ten or more counts. This chain links TRBV3-1 with TRBJ2-3, with a weak D call TRBD2 (5 bases). There are 14 residues in the CDR3. The V gene's germline CDR1 is LGHDT and CDR2 YNNKEL (reference sequence). V was pared by 1 base and J by 6 bases, with 11 bases between. The CDR3: CASSQVRGSDTQYF. The CDR3, as DNA: TGTGCCAGCAGCCAAGTGCGAGGGTCCGATACGCAGTATTTT.

This clonotype was detected many times. This chain uses TRBV20-1 with TRBJ2-1; no clear D. Trimming removed 5 bases from V and 9 bases from J, with 11 bases in between. Germline-derived CDR1 and CDR2 are DFQATT and SNEGSKA (reference sequence). The CDR3 extends over 11 amino acids. CDR3 sequence (DNA): TGCAGTGCTCTGATGGTTGCTGAGCAGTTCTTC. Translating it yields CSALMVAEQFF.

The gene calls are TRBV19 and TRBJ2-2; no firm D call. The ends were cut back, 1 base at V and 3 bases at J, with 9 bases in the middle. CDR1 and CDR2 (germline): LNHDA, SQIVND (reference sequence). The CDR3 is 15 residues long. The CDR3 is CASSIVGVHTGELFF. CDR3 nucleotides: TGTGCCAGTAGTATAGTCGGAGTTCACACCGGGGAGCTGTTTTTT. The full variable domain, rest sourced from reference TRBV19 and TRBJ2-2, is DGGITQSPKYLFRKEGQNVTLSCEQNLNHDAMYWYRQDPGQGLRLIYYSQIVNDFQKGDIAEGYSVSREKKESFPLTVTSAQKNPTAFYLCASSIVGVHTGELFFGEGSRLTVL.

This clonotype turned up a few times. The rearrangement links TRBV27 to TRBJ2-7; TRBD1 aligns across 8 bases. The V segment lost 5 bases and the J segment 0 bases; nucleotides outside the gene matches: 3. The CDR3 consists of 14 residues. Germline V CDR1 and CDR2: MNHEY, SMNVEV (reference sequence). For the CDR3, the DNA is TGTGCCAGCAGTATACAGGGGGGCTCCTACGAGCAGTACTTC. Protein sequence: CASSIQGGSYEQYF.

The V call is TRBV6-1, the J call TRBJ2-5; 10 nucleotides align to TRBD2. V lost 7 bases, J lost 7 bases, and 9 bases stayed unmatched. Per germline, CDR1 MNHNS and CDR2 SASEGT. This CDR3 spans 14 amino acids. CDR3 nucleotide sequence: TGTGCCAGCACCCTTAGCGGGAGGAGGGCGACCCAGTACTTC. This gives the protein CASTLSGRRATQYF.